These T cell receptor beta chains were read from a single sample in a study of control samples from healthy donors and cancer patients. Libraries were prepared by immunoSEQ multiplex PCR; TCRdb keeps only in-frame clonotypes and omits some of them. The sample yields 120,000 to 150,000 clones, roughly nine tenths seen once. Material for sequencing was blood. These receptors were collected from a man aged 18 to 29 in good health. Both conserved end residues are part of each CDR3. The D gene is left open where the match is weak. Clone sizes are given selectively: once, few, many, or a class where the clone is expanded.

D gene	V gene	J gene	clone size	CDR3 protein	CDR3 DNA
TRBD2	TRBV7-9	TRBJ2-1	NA	CASSPDGGGYNEQFF	TGTGCCAGCAGCCCCGACGGCGGGGGCTACAATGAGCAGTTCTTC
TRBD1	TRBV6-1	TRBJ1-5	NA	CASSGRRDRGTRNNQPQHF	TGTGCCAGCAGTGGACGCCGGGACAGGGGGACGAGGAACAATCAGCCCCAGCATTTT
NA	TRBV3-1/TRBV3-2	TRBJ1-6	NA	CASSRTGSPSPLHF	TGTGCCAGCAGCCGTACAGGGTCGCCATCACCCCTCCACTTT
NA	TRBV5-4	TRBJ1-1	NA	CASSPDNFQGDEAFF	TGTGCCAGCAGCCCGGACAATTTCCAGGGTGACGAAGCTTTCTTT
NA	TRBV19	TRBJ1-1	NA	CASSVRDTEAFF	TGTGCCAGTAGCGTAAGGGACACTGAAGCTTTCTTT
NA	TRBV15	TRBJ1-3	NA	CATSSFRLLPGNTIYF	TGTGCCACCAGCAGTTTTCGCCTCCTACCTGGAAACACCATATATTTT
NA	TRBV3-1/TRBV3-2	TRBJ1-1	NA	CASSQGQQNTEAFF	TGTGCCAGCAGCCAAGGACAACAGAACACTGAAGCTTTCTTT
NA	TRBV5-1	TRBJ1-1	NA	CASSIGERNTEAFF	TGCGCCAGCAGCATAGGGGAGCGGAACACTGAAGCTTTCTTT
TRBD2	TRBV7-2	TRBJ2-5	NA	CASSRQRGEKETQYF	TGTGCCAGCAGCCGTCAGCGGGGGGAAAAAGAGACCCAGTACTTC
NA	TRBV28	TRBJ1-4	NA	CASSSGGQDEKLFF	TGTGCCAGCAGTTCAGGAGGGCAAGATGAAAAACTGTTTTTT
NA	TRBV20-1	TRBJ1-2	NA	CSAPFNYGYTF	TGCAGTGCTCCCTTTAACTATGGCTACACCTTC
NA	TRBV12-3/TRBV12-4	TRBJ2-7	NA	CASSLVGEQYF	TGTGCCAGCAGTTTAGTGGGCGAGCAGTACTTC
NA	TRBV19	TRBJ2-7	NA	CASSYGPSTYEQYF	TGTGCCAGTAGCTACGGTCCCAGTACCTACGAGCAGTACTTC
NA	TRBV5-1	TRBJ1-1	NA	CASSPTPQAVSEAFF	TGCGCCAGCAGCCCCACCCCACAGGCGGTAAGCGAAGCTTTCTTT
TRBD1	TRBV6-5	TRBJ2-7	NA	CASSQGVAPPEQYF	TGTGCCAGCAGTCAGGGGGTCGCACCTCCCGAGCAGTACTTC
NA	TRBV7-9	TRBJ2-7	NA	CASSLRFGGAVQYF	TGTGCCAGCAGCTTACGGTTCGGGGGCGCGGTGCAGTACTTC
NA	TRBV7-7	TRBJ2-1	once	CASSPGGQYYNEQFF	TGTGCCAGCAGCCCCGGTGGGCAGTACTACAATGAGCAGTTCTTC
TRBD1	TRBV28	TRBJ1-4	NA	CASSYHRDREPVGEKLFF	TGTGCCAGCAGTTATCACAGGGACAGGGAACCGGTAGGGGAAAAACTGTTTTTT
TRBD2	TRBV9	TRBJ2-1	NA	CASSVGLAGGNEQFF	TGTGCCAGCAGCGTAGGACTAGCGGGGGGGAATGAGCAGTTCTTC
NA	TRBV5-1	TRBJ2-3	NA	CASSLVGVREDTQYF	TGCGCCAGCAGCTTGGTCGGGGTTCGGGAAGATACGCAGTATTTT
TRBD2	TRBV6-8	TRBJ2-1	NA	CASGLAGGHRRREQFF	TGTGCCAGCGGACTAGCGGGGGGGCATCGCCGTCGGGAGCAGTTCTTC
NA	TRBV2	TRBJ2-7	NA	CASLRTAIEQYF	TGTGCCAGCCTCAGGACAGCAATCGAGCAGTACTTC
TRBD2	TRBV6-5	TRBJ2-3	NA	CASSYNGGGTDTQYF	TGTGCCAGCAGTTACAACGGGGGGGGCACAGATACGCAGTATTTT
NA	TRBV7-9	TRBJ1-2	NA	CASSPGSYGYTF	TGTGCCAGCAGCCCAGGGTCGTATGGCTACACCTTC
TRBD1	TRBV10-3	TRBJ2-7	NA	CAIRDRADEQYF	TGTGCCATCCGGGACAGGGCAGACGAGCAGTACTTC
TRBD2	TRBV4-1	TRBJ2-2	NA	CASSQDPPGGPGTGELFF	TGCGCCAGCAGCCAGGACCCTCCGGGGGGGCCGGGCACCGGGGAGCTGTTTTTT
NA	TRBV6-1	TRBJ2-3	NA	CASSEASTYTQYF	TGTGCCAGCAGTGAAGCGAGCACCTATACGCAGTATTTT
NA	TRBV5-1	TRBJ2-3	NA	CASSLARQTDTQYF	TGCGCCAGCAGCTTGGCCCGGCAGACAGATACGCAGTATTTT
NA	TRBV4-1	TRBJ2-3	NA	CASSHGTGVSWGTDTQYF	TGCGCCAGCAGCCACGGGACTGGAGTATCTTGGGGCACAGATACGCAGTATTTT
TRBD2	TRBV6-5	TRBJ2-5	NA	CASNPSGGAGKTQYF	TGTGCCAGCAACCCTAGCGGGGGGGCGGGAAAGACCCAGTACTTC
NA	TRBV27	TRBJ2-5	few	CASSRGTQVLETQYF	TGTGCCAGCAGTAGGGGGACACAAGTTTTAGAGACCCAGTACTTC
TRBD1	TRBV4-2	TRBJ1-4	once	CASSRDPQGISEKLFF	TGTGCCAGCAGCCGAGACCCACAGGGGATATCTGAAAAACTGTTTTTT
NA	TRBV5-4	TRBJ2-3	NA	CASSLAGRPDTQYF	TGTGCCAGCAGCTTGGCTGGGCGACCCGATACGCAGTATTTT
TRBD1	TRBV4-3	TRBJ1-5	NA	CASSQTGDRSNQPQHF	TGCGCCAGCAGCCAGACAGGGGACAGGAGTAATCAGCCCCAGCATTTT
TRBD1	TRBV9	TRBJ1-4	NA	CASSADRSNEKLFF	TGTGCCAGCAGCGCGGACAGGTCTAATGAAAAACTGTTTTTT
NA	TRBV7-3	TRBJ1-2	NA	CASSLNRVYGVPPIFCTF	TGTGCCAGCAGCTTAAACAGGGTTTATGGGGTCCCCCCTATTTTTTGCACCTTC
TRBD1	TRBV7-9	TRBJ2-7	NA	CASSSRDSAYEQYF	TGTGCCAGCAGCTCCCGGGACAGTGCCTACGAGCAGTACTTC
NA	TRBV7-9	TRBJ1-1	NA	CASFHPNTEAFF	TGTGCCAGCTTCCACCCGAACACTGAAGCTTTCTTT
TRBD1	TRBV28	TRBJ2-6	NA	CASSATGAGANVLTF	TGTGCCAGCAGTGCGACAGGGGCCGGGGCCAACGTCCTGACTTTC
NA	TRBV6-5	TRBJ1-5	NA	CASSYVSVNQPQHF	TGTGCCAGCAGTTATGTGTCGGTCAATCAGCCCCAGCATTTT
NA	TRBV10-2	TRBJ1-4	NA	CASSDSGGTEKLFF	TGCGCCAGCAGTGATTCGGGAGGGACTGAAAAACTGTTTTTT
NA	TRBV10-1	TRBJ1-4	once	CASSRFENEKLFF	TGCGCCAGCAGTCGGTTCGAGAATGAAAAACTGTTTTTT
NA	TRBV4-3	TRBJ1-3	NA	CASSPLGSGNTIYF	TGCGCCAGCAGCCCTCTGGGGAGCGGAAACACCATATATTTT
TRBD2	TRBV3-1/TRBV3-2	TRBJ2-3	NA	CASSRLAGGDLLNTSTDTQYF	TGTGCCAGCAGCCGACTAGCGGGGGGCGACCTGCTAAATACTAGCACAGATACGCAGTATTTT
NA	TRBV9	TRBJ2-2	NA	CASSGPGGELFF	TGTGCCAGCAGCGGTCCGGGCGGGGAGCTGTTTTTT
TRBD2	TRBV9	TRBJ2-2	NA	CASSALPSGGPGELFF	TGTGCCAGCAGCGCCCTTCCGAGCGGGGGCCCCGGGGAGCTGTTTTTT
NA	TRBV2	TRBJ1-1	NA	CASREDPTDAFF	TGTGCCAGCAGGGAAGACCCGACAGATGCTTTCTTT
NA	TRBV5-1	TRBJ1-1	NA	CASSPGGGQGRDTEAFF	TGCGCCAGCAGCCCGGGCGGGGGGCAGGGTCGGGACACTGAAGCTTTCTTT
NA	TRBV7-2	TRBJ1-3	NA	CASSYRVGGGSGNTIYF	TGTGCCAGCAGCTACCGAGTGGGGGGGGGCTCTGGAAACACCATATATTTT
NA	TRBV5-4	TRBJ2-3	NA	CASSLASQGADTQYF	TGTGCCAGCAGCTTGGCCAGCCAGGGCGCAGATACGCAGTATTTT
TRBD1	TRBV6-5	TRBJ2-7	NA	CASRRGTGVGEQYF	TGTGCCAGCAGGCGAGGGACAGGGGTCGGCGAGCAGTACTTC
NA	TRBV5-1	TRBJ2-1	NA	CASSLAYNEQFF	TGCGCCAGCAGCTTAGCCTACAATGAGCAGTTCTTC
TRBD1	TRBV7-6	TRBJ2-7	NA	CASSLRGTGETYEQYF	TGTGCCAGCAGCTTACGAGGGACAGGGGAAACCTACGAGCAGTACTTC
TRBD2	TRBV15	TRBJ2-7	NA	CATSRGPGLAEPYEQYF	TGTGCCACCAGCAGAGGACCCGGACTAGCGGAACCCTACGAGCAGTACTTC
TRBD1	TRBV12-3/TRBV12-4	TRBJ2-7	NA	CASIGDRGNEQYF	TGTGCCAGCATCGGGGACAGGGGAAACGAGCAGTACTTC
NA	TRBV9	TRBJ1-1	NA	CASSVAGVDTEAFF	TGTGCCAGCAGCGTAGCAGGGGTTGACACTGAAGCTTTCTTT
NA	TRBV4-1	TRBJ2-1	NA	CASSQGSTYASSYNEQFF	TGCGCCAGCAGCCAAGGGAGCACCTACGCCAGCTCCTACAATGAGCAGTTCTTC
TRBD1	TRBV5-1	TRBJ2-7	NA	CASSPGTASSYEQYF	TGCGCCAGCAGCCCAGGGACAGCTAGCTCCTACGAGCAGTACTTC
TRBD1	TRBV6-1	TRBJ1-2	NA	CASSESVTGPYGYTF	TGTGCCAGCAGTGAATCCGTGACAGGGCCCTATGGCTACACCTTC